This record covers a single TCR beta chain. This clonotype was recorded many times. The target of this receptor is not known. Within one base of it there is no much larger clone, and no base qualities were kept. This sample is drawn from a study of response to subunit inactivated influenza vaccine (dated by TCRdb to the late 2010s). A note on the overall study: To follow how T cells responded to a trivalent subunit inactivated influenza vaccine, the researchers relied on deep quantitative profiling of the T cell receptor repertoire.

The library was made by RT-PCR. The sample was run on an Illumina HiSeq 2500. TCRdb reanalyzed the raw reads on its own, using fastp at Q25 for trimming and MiXCR for clone calling, and kept in-frame beta chains. Every CDR3 protein is listed once, alongside the most common genes and DNA of its rows. The sample includes about 310,000 distinct CDR3 sequences, with roughly 20% observed a single time. 10% of the sample belongs to the ten largest clones. Broader findings and caveats from the paper: The authors proposed that each seasonal influenza vaccination may bring in only a limited number of new T cells.

The germline V gene gives CDR1 as SGHVS and CDR2 as FQNEAQ. The CDR3 starts with the cysteine, ends with the phenylalanine, and has 14 residues. Left in the record is the CDR3 DNA by itself, 42 bases read in frame from the first base. The trim is 2 bases for V and 3 bases for J, with a gap of 10 bases between the germline ends. Recombination connected TRBV7-8 to TRBJ1-2; a weak D assignment points to TRBD1 (5 bases agree). The origin of this receptor is a man aged 50 to 75 who received an inactivated influenza vaccine. Donor details come from another sample of the same person, matched by shared clones. This specimen was PBMCs from blood, taken about 20 months after vaccination. The encoded CDR3 is CASSLRGRDYGYTF. The nucleotide sequence is TGTGCCAGCAGCTTAAGGGGCCGCGACTATGGCTACACCTTC.